Listed here is a single T cell receptor beta chain. The germline gene is not matched at one end of the junction; a read error may be the cause. Clones were sequenced by immunoSEQ multiplex PCR, and TCRdb holds only the in-frame ones, with some missing. The data show 200,000 to 300,000 clones, roughly four fifths seen once. These data belong to a study of blood T cell repertoires in COVID-19. CDR3 size: 13 residues. Germline CDR1 reads SSHAT; CDR2 reads FNYEAQ (reference sequence). The clonotype comes from an elderly woman with COVID-19, enrolled during active disease. The chain uses TRBV7-7 and TRBJ2-5; tentatively, D is TRBD2 (5 bases). The sample comprised peripheral blood. The CDR3 spells CASSLSGEETQYF. CDR3 in DNA: TGTGCTAGCAGCTTAAGTGGGGAGGAGACCCAGTACTTC. The full variable domain, with the rest looked up from reference TRBV7-7 and TRBJ2-5, is GAGVSQSPRYKVTKRGQDVTLRCDPISSHATLYWYQQALGQGPEFLTYFNYEAQPDKSGLPSDRFSAERPEGSISTLTIQRTEQRDSAMYRCASSLSGEETQYFGPGTRLLVL.